Reported below is one T cell receptor (beta chain). Other nucleotide sequences from this sample produce the same CDR3. Libraries were prepared by immunoSEQ multiplex PCR; TCRdb keeps only in-frame clonotypes and omits some of them. The repertoire holds tens of thousands of clones, with around 87% as singletons. Germline V gene data show CDR1 as LNHDA and CDR2 as SQIVND (reference sequence). The CDR3 has 16 amino acids. V lost 3 bases, J lost 4 bases, and 8 bases stayed unmatched. The source of the sample is a study of blood T cell repertoires in COVID-19. The sample was peripheral blood. The TCR originated in a woman older than 75 with acute or convalescent COVID-19. This chain connects TRBV19 to TRBJ2-2; TRBD2 matches 7 bases. The CDR3 region is CASSIMGGRRTGELFF. The CDR3 region has the DNA TGTGCCAGTAGTATTATGGGCGGGAGACGCACCGGGGAGCTGTTTTTT.